Reported below is one T cell receptor beta chain. Its target is not known. The data derive from a study of shared clonotypes between healthy human individuals. Study summary: Donors had three CD4 naive, three CD4 memory, two CD8 naive and one CD8 memory plate apiece.

In the authors' workflow: As immunoSEQ supplied junction-only sequences (without quality scores), filtering differed. Clones were read by immunoSEQ multiplex PCR, and TCRdb kept only the in-frame ones, dropping some. The DNA was the basis for D and trimming; V, J and clone size are from that table. The repertoire has about 2 million clones, approximately 94% of them found once; the top ten carry about 1.1%. CDR1 MNHNY and CDR2 SVGAGI come from the germline V gene (reference sequence). Trimming took off 5 bases at V and 7 bases at J, with 18 bases between the two ends. The length of the CDR3 is 16 residues. Regarding the study as a whole: Rarefaction showed sorted-subset sequencing was incomplete despite large depth. Clonotypes that were shared across a handful of donors made up roughly 5.2% of naive CD4 clonotypes.

Naive CD8 cells, CD45RO-negative and positively selected for CCR7, excluded terminally differentiated effector memory CD45RA+ cells. Source material: naive CD8+ T cells sorted from blood. The V call is TRBV6-6, the J call TRBJ1-6, with a weak D call TRBD1 (5 bases). The TCR sequence derives from a man in his late teens or twenties in good health. In nucleotides, the CDR3 is TGTGCCAGCAGTCCCTACTTACCGGGGCCGAATTCACCCCTCCACTTT. It codes for CASSPYLPGPNSPLHF.